Listed below are T cell receptor beta chains from one sample, sequenced in a study of CD8 T cells in Susac syndrome. TCRdb reanalysed the immunoSEQ multiplex PCR reads using MiXCR and keeps one entry per CDR3 protein. The table shows just over 80,000 distinct CDR3 sequences, with around 94% occurring only once. Sequencing was done on a sample of CD8+ T cells from PBMCs. These receptors all stem from a human donor in good health. The CDR3 runs from the conserved cysteine through the conserved F or W. Expanded clones get a size class; other rows say once, few or many, or leave the size out.

>-|TRBJ2-1|TRBV4-3
CASSQDAASEQFF
>-|TRBJ2-3|TRBV20-1
CSASEVTSTDTQYF
>-|TRBJ2-3|TRBV7-2
CASSLASTADTQYF
>-|TRBJ2-7|TRBV9
CASSVGASGSYEQYF
>once|TRBJ1-1|TRBV6-4
CASSLTSGLSEAFF
>-|TRBJ1-5|TRBV10-1
CAPYPGGVVQPQHF
>once|TRBJ1-2|TRBV20-1
CSARSGSLYGYTF
>-|TRBJ2-2|TRBV9
CASSVESTGGATGELFF
>-|TRBJ1-2|TRBV4-1
CASSQETGGGYTF
>-|TRBJ1-2|TRBV27
CASSTWTGTSDGYTF
>-|TRBJ2-2|TRBV9
CASSVVWGNTGELFF
>-|TRBJ2-5|TRBV9
CASTPGGGTIKETQYF
>few|TRBJ1-1|TRBV27
CASSSGTLNTEAFF
>-|TRBJ2-1|TRBV20-1
CSATGGGSQFF
>-|TRBJ2-5|TRBV20-1
CSAREVPYRASGEGETQYF
>-|TRBJ2-1|TRBV20-1
CSARDRGSYSEQFF
>-|TRBJ2-1|TRBV20-1
CSAKTPSGREQFF
>-|TRBJ2-3|TRBV4-1
CASSQDGTVRDTQYF
>once|TRBJ1-1|TRBV14
CASSQDPFKRRNTEAFF
>-|TRBJ2-1|TRBV20-1
CSAASSGTSGPAGPGEQFF
>few|TRBJ2-3|TRBV3-1
CASSPAGGSTDTQYF
>-|TRBJ1-5|TRBV27
CASSFGGGGQPQHF
>-|TRBJ2-7|TRBV9
CASGQGNYEQYF
>-|TRBJ2-6|TRBV29-1
CSVGASGLGANVLTF
>-|TRBJ2-5|TRBV7-2
CASSLAHIPTAQETQYF
>-|TRBJ2-3|TRBV7-2
CASSLTSGPTDTQYF
>-|TRBJ2-1|TRBV6-2/TRBV6-3
CASSLSDYNEQFF
>-|TRBJ1-2|TRBV27
CASRGFGGLNYGYTF
>-|TRBJ2-3|TRBV12-3/TRBV12-4
CASPFADTQYF
>-|TRBJ2-1|TRBV4-2
CASSQVGLASGATPSYNEQFF
>-|TRBJ1-2|TRBV9
CASSVGGADYGYTF
>-|TRBJ2-1|TRBV6-5
CASSYRREAVYMDEQFF
>-|TRBJ1-1|TRBV5-1
CASSLGLKTGMNTEAFF
>-|TRBJ2-7|TRBV25-1
CASSATPSSYEQYF
>once|TRBJ2-4|TRBV24-1
CATSQGRIQYF
>-|TRBJ2-3|TRBV6-1
CASSELLAASTDTQYF
>-|TRBJ2-3|TRBV11-2
CASSLGGNTDTQYF
>-|TRBJ2-5|TRBV7-9
CASSHSGGAEETQYF
>once|TRBJ2-6|TRBV10-3
CAISVWGQESSGANVLTF
>-|TRBJ2-1|TRBV7-9
CASSLVGTGSFNEQFF
>-|TRBJ1-1|TRBV9
CASSVIRDLPGAFF
>-|TRBJ1-2|TRBV6-1
CASRETRAANYGYTF
>-|TRBJ1-1|TRBV27
CASSSSGATEAFF
>-|TRBJ2-5|TRBV28
CASSLIRGLGQETQYF
>-|TRBJ2-1|TRBV10-3
CAISEQFF
>-|TRBJ1-5|TRBV12-3/TRBV12-4
CASTIVNNQPQHF
>-|TRBJ2-1|TRBV5-6
CASSGGTNEQFF